These 20 T cell receptor beta chains share one sample of origin, sequenced in a study of blood T cell repertoires in COVID-19. The protocol was immunoSEQ multiplex PCR, while the TCRdb copy is restricted to in-frame clones and leaves out a portion. The sample shows nearly 25,000 clones, 81% of them seen only once. Sequenced sample: peripheral blood. The receptors shown here come from a man aged 70 or older with acute or convalescent COVID-19.

In its sample, this clone was seen a few times. The chain links TRBV10-3 to TRBJ2-2; TRBD2 might be the D (5 bases). This CDR3 is built from 15 residues. Trimming removed 2 bases from V and 4 bases from J, with 11 bases in between. Germline V CDR1 and CDR2: ENHRY, SYGVKD. The CDR3 here is CAISEGSAGTGELFF. The CDR3, as DNA: TGTGCCATCAGTGAGGGTAGCGCGGGCACCGGGGAGCTGTTTTTT.

The CDR3 nucleotides are TGCGCCAGCAGCTTGACTAGCGGGGAGGTAGATACGCAGTATTTT. Encoded protein: CASSLTSGEVDTQYF. The rearrangement joins TRBV5-1 to TRBJ2-3; 10 bases line up with TRBD2. V trimming: 1 base; J trimming: 5 bases; junction bases outside the gene matches: 4. The CDR3 covers 15 residues. CDR1 and CDR2 (germline): SGHRS, YFSETQ.

The chain combines TRBV4-3 with TRBJ1-1, with D possibly being TRBD1 (5 bases). From germline, CDR1 is LGHNA and CDR2 YSLEER. This CDR3 spans 15 amino acids. Deletions cut 4 bases from V and 6 bases from J, with 18 bases between. CDR3 in amino acids: CASSLFPGTGSEAFF. The CDR3 coding sequence is TGCGCCAGCAGCCTATTCCCCGGGACTGGGTCTGAAGCTTTCTTT.

The rearrangement joins TRBV13 to TRBJ1-4; D is unclear. V was pared by 5 bases and J by 8 bases, with 12 bases between. This CDR3 comprises 13 residues. CDR1 and CDR2 from the germline V gene are PRHDT and FYEKMQ (reference sequence). CDR3 residues: CASSGRMQEKLFF. CDR3 DNA: TGTGCCAGCAGCGGCAGGATGCAAGAAAAACTGTTTTTT.

CDR3: CASSYRGIGTDTQYF. The CDR3 nucleotides are TGTGCCAGCAGTTACCGCGGGATTGGTACAGATACGCAGTATTTT. This rearrangement joins TRBV6-5 to TRBJ2-3; D perhaps matches TRBD2 (6 bases). Germline loops: CDR1 MNHEY, CDR2 SVGAGI. CDR3 length equals 15 residues. The germline V and J ends were trimmed by 2 bases and 3 bases, with 12 bases remaining between them.

The chain couples TRBV27 to TRBJ1-2, with a tentative D call TRBD1 (5 bases). This CDR3 region has 15 residues. CDR1 is MNHEY, CDR2 SMNVEV, per germline (reference sequence). The V and J ends lost 4 bases and 2 bases respectively, with 14 bases between them. CDR3 DNA sequence: TGTGCCAGCAGTTATACCGACAGATCAAACTATGGCTACACCTTC. Residues: CASSYTDRSNYGYTF.

CDR3 sequence reads: CASSQVMQGSPLHF. The CDR3 DNA reads TGTGCCAGCAGCCAAGTAATGCAGGGCTCACCCCTCCACTTT. V usage is TRBV3-1 (or the pseudogene TRBV3-2) and J usage is TRBJ1-6, with a weak D call TRBD1 (5 bases). CDR3 length: 14 residues. V shed 1 base and J shed 10 bases, with 11 bases lying between them. Germline V lookup: CDR1 LGHDT, CDR2 YNNKEL (reference sequence).

The V gene is TRBV5-5, the J gene TRBJ1-4; 7 bases align to TRBD1. Germline trimming cut 3 bases from V and 8 bases from J; bases unmatched to any gene: 7. Germline lookup yields CDR1 SGHKS and CDR2 YYEKEE (reference sequence). The CDR3 loop spans 14 amino acids. CDR3 bases: TGTGCCAGCAGCTCACAGGGGCAATGGGAAAAACTGTTTTTT. It encodes CASSSQGQWEKLFF.

This clone was found once. One end of the junction is discordant with germline, which a read error may explain. The chain combines TRBV6-5 with TRBJ1-4, with 9 bases identical to TRBD1. The CDR3 spans 15 residues. CDR1 and CDR2 (germline): MNHEY, SVGAGI. CDR3 bases: TGTGCCAGCAGTAACTCCGGGACAGGGTACGAAAAACTGTTTTTT. Protein sequence: CASSNSGTGYEKLFF.

This clone was seen a handful of times. This sequence joins TRBV12-3 or TRBV12-4 and TRBJ2-7, with 7 bases lining up with TRBD2. The CDR3 spans 11 residues. V lost 4 bases, J lost 10 bases, and 4 bases stayed unmatched. The CDR3 loop is CASSSSGTQYF. CDR3 sequence (DNA): TGTGCCAGCAGTTCTAGCGGAACTCAGTACTTC.

A single count supports this clone. The rearrangement joins TRBV29-1 to TRBJ1-1, with unresolved D. The V end lost 4 bases, the J end lost 6 bases, and 9 bases lay between the germline ends. In germline, CDR1 is SQVTM, CDR2 ANQGSEA. This CDR3 is 11 amino acids long. CDR3 coding DNA: TGCAGCGTTGGCGAGAGGGCTGAAGCTTTCTTT. Its translation: CSVGERAEAFF.

The rearrangement uses TRBV10-3 and TRBJ1-3, with no clear D. Per germline, CDR1 ENHRY and CDR2 SYGVKD. The CDR3 is made up of 13 amino acids. Trimming cost V 4 bases and J 4 bases, with 8 bases left between them. The CDR3 bases are TGTGCCATCAGTGCCGGAGTCGGAAACACCATATATTTT. This sequence encodes CAISAGVGNTIYF.

The chain couples TRBV30 to TRBJ1-2; D possibly corresponds to TRBD1 (5 bases). The CDR3 sequence is 15 residues long. Germline CDR1 reads GTSNPN; CDR2 reads SVGIG (reference sequence). The V end lost 4 bases, the J end lost 2 bases, and 17 bases lay between the germline ends. The CDR3 protein is CAWIQVQVRNYGYTF. CDR3 DNA sequence: TGTGCCTGGATCCAAGTACAGGTTAGGAACTATGGCTACACCTTC.

This chain uses TRBV5-1 with TRBJ1-1; D not certain. The CDR3 covers 15 residues. The germline CDR1 and CDR2 sequences are SGHRS and YFSETQ. Trimming removed 0 bases from V and 4 bases from J, with 13 bases in between. CDR3 bases: TGCGCCAGCAGCTTGGCGGCAGGCGGGAGCACTGAAGCTTTCTTT. Its protein is CASSLAAGGSTEAFF.

The CDR3 spells CASSWDRSNTIYF. Written as DNA, the CDR3 is TGTGCCAGCAGCTGGGACAGGAGCAACACCATATATTTT. The chain is built from TRBV7-2 and TRBJ1-3, with TRBD1 matching over 8 bases. CDR3 length: 13 amino acids. Germline CDR1 reads SGHTA; CDR2 reads FQGNSA. Trimming cost V 4 bases and J 7 bases; bases outside gene matches: 3. Complete variable domain (other parts from reference TRBV7-2 and TRBJ1-3): GAGVSQSPSNKVTEKGKDVELRCDPISGHTALYWYRQSLGQGLEFLIYFQGNSAPDKSGLPSDRFSAERTGGSVSTLTIQRTQQEDSAVYLCASSWDRSNTIYFGEGSWLTVV.

The chain combines TRBV3-1 (or the pseudogene TRBV3-2) with TRBJ1-4, with D tentatively TRBD1 (6 bases). Trimming shortened V by 1 base and J by 13 bases, and 13 bases separated the two germline ends. CDR1 and CDR2 (germline): LGHDT, YNNKEL (reference sequence). This CDR3 is built from 13 residues. For the CDR3, the DNA is TGTGCCAGCAGCCAAGTCAGGGGCGCCGCACTGTTTTTT. Protein sequence: CASSQVRGAALFF.

J is TRBJ1-6 and V is TRBV6-5; D perhaps matches TRBD1 (5 bases). The V end was cut by 2 bases, the J end by 10 bases, with 12 bases between. The CDR3 contains 14 residues. Germline loops: CDR1 MNHEY, CDR2 SVGAGI. The CDR3 loop reads CASSYPRVGSPLHF. The DNA of the CDR3 is TGTGCCAGCAGTTACCCCAGGGTAGGATCACCCCTCCACTTT.

The chain joins TRBV13 to TRBJ1-2, with D tentatively TRBD1 (6 bases). The CDR3 contains 15 residues. V lost 4 bases to trimming and J lost 1 base, with 13 bases between them. From germline, CDR1 is PRHDT and CDR2 FYEKMQ (reference sequence). DNA of the CDR3: TGTGCCAGCAGCTCCCGGGGGGGCGATAACTATGGCTACACCTTC. Encoded protein: CASSSRGGDNYGYTF.

The chain has TRBV5-4 and TRBJ2-5; D call uncertain. Deletions cut 0 bases from V and 1 base from J, with 10 bases between. Per germline, CDR1 SGHNT and CDR2 YYREEE (reference sequence). This CDR3 contains 15 residues. This CDR3 is CASSLGGFSQETQYF. CDR3 DNA sequence: TGTGCCAGCAGCTTGGGAGGTTTCTCCCAAGAGACCCAGTACTTC.

This clone came up once. The chain couples TRBV30 to TRBJ2-2, with 10 bases that match TRBD1. J lost 1 base, V lost 4 bases, and 3 bases had no gene match. The CDR3 runs to 15 residues. In germline, CDR1 is GTSNPN, CDR2 SVGIG (reference sequence). The CDR3 coding sequence is TGTGCCTGGACGGGACAGGGGCGGAACACCGGGGAGCTGTTTTTT. It yields the protein CAWTGQGRNTGELFF.